This TCR beta chain was documented in a study of PD-L1 blockade in urothelial cancer. The wider study: Analysis of the blood was performed 3 weeks (second dose) and 6 weeks after treatment start.

The data were produced by immunoSEQ multiplex PCR, yet TCRdb's version contains in-frame clones alone and is incomplete. The repertoire has approximately 100,000 clones, roughly 84% of them found once; the top ten carry 2% to 3%. The CDR3 extends over 15 amino acids. From germline, CDR1 is SNHLY and CDR2 FYNNEI. The V and J ends lost 4 bases and 9 bases, in that order; junction bases with no gene match: 9. This specimen was PBMCs, taken around atezolizumab (anti-PD-L1) treatment. This TCR derives from a man aged 45-65 years with urothelial cancer. The V gene is TRBV2, the J gene TRBJ2-1; TRBD2 aligns across 10 bases. In nucleotides, the CDR3 is TGTGCCAGCAGTGTAAATCTAGCGGGAGTAAGTGAGCAGTTCTTC. Its protein product is CASSVNLAGVSEQFF.